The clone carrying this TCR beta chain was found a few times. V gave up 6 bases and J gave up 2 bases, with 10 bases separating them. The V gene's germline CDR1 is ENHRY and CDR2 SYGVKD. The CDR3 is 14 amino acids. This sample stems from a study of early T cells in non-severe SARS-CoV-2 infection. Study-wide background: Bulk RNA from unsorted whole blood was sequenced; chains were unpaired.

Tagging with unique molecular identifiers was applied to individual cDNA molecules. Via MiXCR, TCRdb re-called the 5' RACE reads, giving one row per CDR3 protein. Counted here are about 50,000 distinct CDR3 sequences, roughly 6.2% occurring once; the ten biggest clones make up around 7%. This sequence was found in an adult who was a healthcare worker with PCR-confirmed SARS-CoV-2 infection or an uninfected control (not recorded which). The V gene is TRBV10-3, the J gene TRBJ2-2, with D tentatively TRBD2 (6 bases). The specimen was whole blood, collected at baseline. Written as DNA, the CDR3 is TGTGCCATCAGCGGGGACTTCAACACCGGGGAGCTGTTTTTT. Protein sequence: CAISGDFNTGELFF.